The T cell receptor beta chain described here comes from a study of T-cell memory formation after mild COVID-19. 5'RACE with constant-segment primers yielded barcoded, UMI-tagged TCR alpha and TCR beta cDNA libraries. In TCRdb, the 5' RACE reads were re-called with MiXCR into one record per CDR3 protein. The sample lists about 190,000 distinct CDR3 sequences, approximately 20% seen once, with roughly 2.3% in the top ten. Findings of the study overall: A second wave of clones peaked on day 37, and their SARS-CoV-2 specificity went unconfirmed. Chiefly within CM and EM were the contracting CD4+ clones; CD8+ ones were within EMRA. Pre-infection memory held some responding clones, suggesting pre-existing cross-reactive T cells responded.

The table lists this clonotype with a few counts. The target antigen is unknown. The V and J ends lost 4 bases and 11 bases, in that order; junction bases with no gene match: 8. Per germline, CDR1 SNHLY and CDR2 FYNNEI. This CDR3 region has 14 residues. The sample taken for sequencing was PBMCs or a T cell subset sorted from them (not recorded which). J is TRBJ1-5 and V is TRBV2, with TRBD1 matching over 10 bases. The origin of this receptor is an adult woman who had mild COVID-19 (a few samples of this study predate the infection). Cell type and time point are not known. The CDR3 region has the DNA TGTGCCAGCAGTGGGGACAGGGGCCCTCTGTCCCAGCATTTT. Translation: CASSGDRGPLSQHF.